The source of this T cell receptor (beta chain) is a study of memory CD4+ T cells and cytomegalovirus serostatus (dated by TCRdb to between 2018 and 2021). General notes on the study: The cohort comprised roughly 35 healthy Belgian adults, 9 CMV seropositive and some 25 CMV seronegative. The study sequenced CD4+ memory TCRbeta repertoires of a Belgian cohort with known cytomegalovirus serostatus to replicate a published TCR-based CMV serostatus classifier.

The germline V gene specifies SGHDT as CDR1 and YYEEEE as CDR2. The junction shows trimming of 1 base on V and 4 bases on J, and the gene matches do not reach 7 bases of it. The CDR3 contains 15 residues, cysteine and phenylalanine counted. This entry keeps only the CDR3 DNA: 45 bases, framed from base 1. The full study reports these points: The original-framework classifier achieved a median bootstrapped AUC of approximately 0.96 with a 95% CI of 0.76-1.00 on the Belgian cohort. Only CD4+CD45RO+ memory cells were sequenced, in contrast to the original study, which included naive and memory CD4+ and CD8+ populations. For predicting CMV serostatus, the median bootstrapped AUC was 0.95 using the original framework and around 0.9 using a US-trained random forest. The results were interpreted as suggesting that the CMV-associated TCR signature is largely present in the CD4+ memory repertoire. Of fewer than 200 previously reported CMV-associated TCRbeta sequences, over 65 appeared in the CD4+ memory repertoires, each in one to five individuals.

Comment on this clone: Its cognate antigen has yet to be identified. The record has no base qualities; no much larger clone is one base away.

A FACSAria II was used to sort memory CD4+ T cells, defined as single viable CD3+CD4+CD8-CD45RO+ cells. CMV serostatus was determined using a Roche Elecsys assay that detects serum IgG against CMV pp150, pp28, p38 and p52. Once the samples were thawed, total CD4+ T cells were enriched through positive selection using CD4 magnetic microbeads. The samples came from a different study that was designed specifically to examine the CD4+ T cell memory repertoire. Peripheral blood mononuclear cells were isolated and cryopreserved according to standard operating procedures, and serum was stored at -80 degrees C. The staining used CD3-PerCP (BW264/56), CD4-APC (RPA-T4), CD45RO-PE (UCHT1) and CD8-Pacific Orange (3B5) antibodies, and Sytox blue was used to exclude non-viable cells. The Quick-DNA Microprep Kit was used to extract genomic DNA from the sorted cells. Amplification of TCRbeta DNA was done with the immunoSEQ hsTCRbeta kit, following the protocol from the manufacturer. TCRbeta libraries were sequenced on an Illumina MiSeq instrument. The paper's processing steps were these. After out-of-frame sequences were removed, 2,204,828 distinct TCRbeta sequences remained, averaging around 67,000 per individual. Each individual was scored by the count of 150 to 200 previously reported CMV-associated TCRbeta sequences and the total productive distinct TCRbeta count. A beta-binomial model was reimplemented in Python, and random forests from scikit-learn, run with default parameters, were trained on data from the US cohort. Classifier performance on the Belgian cohort was reported as the median AUC with percentile confidence intervals calculated over 10,000 bootstrap iterations. In its TCRdb copy, this immuneACCESS table keeps in-frame sequences only and misses some clones. Where compared with another copy, unresolved V genes explain less than half of these, and the others have no known cause. From that table come the V and J calls and clone size; the DNA was used to work out D and trimming. This sample holds 45,000 to 60,000 clones; approximately 74% were observed only once. Clones ranked in the top ten supply less than 1.5% of the sample.

The receptor was derived from an adult in good health and CMV-seropositive. The rearrangement joined TRBV5-6 to TRBJ2-7, and TRBD1 matches 8 of the central bases. Sequenced material: memory CD4+ T cells from blood. In nucleotides, the sequence is TGTGCCAGCAGCTTGCCGGGACAGGTCGAATACGAGCAGTACTTC. Translated, this is CASSLPGQVEYEQYF.